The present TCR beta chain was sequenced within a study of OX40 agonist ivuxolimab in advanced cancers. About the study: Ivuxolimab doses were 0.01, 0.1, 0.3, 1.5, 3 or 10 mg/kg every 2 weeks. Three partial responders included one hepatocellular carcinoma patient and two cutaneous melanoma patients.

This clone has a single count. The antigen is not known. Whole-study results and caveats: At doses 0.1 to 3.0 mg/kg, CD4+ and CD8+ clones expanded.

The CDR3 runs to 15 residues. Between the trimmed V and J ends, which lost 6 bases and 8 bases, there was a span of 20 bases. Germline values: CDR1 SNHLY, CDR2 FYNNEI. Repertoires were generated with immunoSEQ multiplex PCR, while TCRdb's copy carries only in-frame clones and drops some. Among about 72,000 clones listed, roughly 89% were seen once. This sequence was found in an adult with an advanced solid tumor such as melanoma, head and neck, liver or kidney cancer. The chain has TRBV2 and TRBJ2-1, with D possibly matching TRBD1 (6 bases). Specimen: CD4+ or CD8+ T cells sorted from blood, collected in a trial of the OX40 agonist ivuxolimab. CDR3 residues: CASSGRDRPSDEQFF. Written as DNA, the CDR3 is TGTGCCAGCAGCGGGCGCGACAGGCCTTCAGATGAGCAGTTCTTC.